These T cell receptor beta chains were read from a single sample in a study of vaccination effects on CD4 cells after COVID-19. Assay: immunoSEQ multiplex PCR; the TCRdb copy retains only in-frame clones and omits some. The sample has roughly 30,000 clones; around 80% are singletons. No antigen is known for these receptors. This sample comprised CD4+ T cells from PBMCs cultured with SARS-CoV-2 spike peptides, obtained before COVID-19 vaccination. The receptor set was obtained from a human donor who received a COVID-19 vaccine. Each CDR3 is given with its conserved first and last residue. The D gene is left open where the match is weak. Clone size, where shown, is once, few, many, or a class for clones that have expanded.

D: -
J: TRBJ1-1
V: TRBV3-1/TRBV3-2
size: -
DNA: TGTGCCAGCAGCCAAGACGGGGGGAGAGGGAACACTGAAGCTTTCTTT
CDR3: CASSQDGGRGNTEAFF

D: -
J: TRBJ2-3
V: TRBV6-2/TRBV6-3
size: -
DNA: TGTGCCAGCAGTAACACAGATACGCAGTATTTT
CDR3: CASSNTDTQYF

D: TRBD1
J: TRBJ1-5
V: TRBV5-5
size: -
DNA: TGTGCCAGCAGCGATACAGGGGGAGTGAGCAATCAGCCCCAGCATTTT
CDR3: CASSDTGGVSNQPQHF

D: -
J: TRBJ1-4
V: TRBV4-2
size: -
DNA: TGTGCCAGCAGCCAAGGGGGGGGCTGGGAAAAACTGTTTTTT
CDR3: CASSQGGGWEKLFF

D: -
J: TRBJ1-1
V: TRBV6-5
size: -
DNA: TGTGCCAGCAGAGCTTCAGGGTTGGGGGCTGAAGCTTTCTTT
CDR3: CASRASGLGAEAFF

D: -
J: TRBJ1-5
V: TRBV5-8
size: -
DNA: TGTGCCAGCAGCTTGGTCCCATATCAGCCCCAGCATTTT
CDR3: CASSLVPYQPQHF

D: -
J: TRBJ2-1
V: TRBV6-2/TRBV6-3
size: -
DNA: TGTGCCAGCAGTCGCTACGGCACTGAGCAGTTCTTC
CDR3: CASSRYGTEQFF

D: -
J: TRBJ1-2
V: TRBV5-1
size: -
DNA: TGCGCCAGCAGCTCCGGGGGGGGAACAGATGGGGAGGATGGCTACACCTTC
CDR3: CASSSGGGTDGEDGYTF

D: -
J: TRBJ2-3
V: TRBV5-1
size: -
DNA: TGCGCCAGCAGCTTGGGTCAGGGTAGAGGTGATACGCAGTATTTT
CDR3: CASSLGQGRGDTQYF

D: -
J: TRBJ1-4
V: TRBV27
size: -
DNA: TGTGCCAGCAGTGGGGGGAGAGATGAAAAACTGTTTTTT
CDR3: CASSGGRDEKLFF

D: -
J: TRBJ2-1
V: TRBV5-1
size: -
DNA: TGCGCCAGCAGCTCCAAGGCGGGGCAGGCCGACAGCTCCTACAATGAGCAGTTCTTC
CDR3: CASSSKAGQADSSYNEQFF

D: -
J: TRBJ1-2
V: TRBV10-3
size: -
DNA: TGTGCCATCAGTGAGTCTGCAGGTTACAACTATGGCTACACCTTC
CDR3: CAISESAGYNYGYTF

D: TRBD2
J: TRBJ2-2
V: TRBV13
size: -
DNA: TGTGCCAGCAGCTCACCCTTAGCGGGAGATGGAGCCGGGGAGCTGTTTTTT
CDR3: CASSSPLAGDGAGELFF

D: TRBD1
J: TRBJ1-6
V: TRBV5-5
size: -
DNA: TGTGCCAGCAGCTCCTACAGCTCAGGGGGCATTAATTCACCCCTCCACTTT
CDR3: CASSSYSSGGINSPLHF

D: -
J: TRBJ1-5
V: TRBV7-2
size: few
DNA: TGTGCCAGCAGCTTAGAGAGGGGTCAGAATCAGCCCCAGCATTTT
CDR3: CASSLERGQNQPQHF

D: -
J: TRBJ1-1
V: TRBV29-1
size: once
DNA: TGCAGCGTTGAAAGAGTTTACGCGGGGACCCGTGAAGCTTTCTTT
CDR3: CSVERVYAGTREAFF

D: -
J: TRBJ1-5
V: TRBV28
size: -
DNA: TGTGCCAGCGCCTGGACCACGCGTAATCAGCCCCAGCATTTT
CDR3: CASAWTTRNQPQHF

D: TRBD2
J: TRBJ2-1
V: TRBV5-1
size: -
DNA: TGCGCCAGCAGCTTGAGGCCTAGCGGCGACAATGAGCAGTTCTTC
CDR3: CASSLRPSGDNEQFF

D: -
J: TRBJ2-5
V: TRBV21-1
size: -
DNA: TGTGCCAGCACCCAAGGGGAGGGCGAGACCCAGTACTTC
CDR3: CASTQGEGETQYF

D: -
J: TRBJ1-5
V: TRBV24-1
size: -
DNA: TGTGCCACCAGCCGGCAGCCCCAGCATTTT
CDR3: CATSRQPQHF

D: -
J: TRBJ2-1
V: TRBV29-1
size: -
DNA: TGCAGCGCCGTACTGGGGAGCTCCTACAATGAGCAGTTCTTC
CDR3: CSAVLGSSYNEQFF

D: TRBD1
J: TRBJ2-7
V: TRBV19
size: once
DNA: TGTGCCAGTATGGTGGACAGGGGCTCCTACGAGCAGTACTTC
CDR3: CASMVDRGSYEQYF

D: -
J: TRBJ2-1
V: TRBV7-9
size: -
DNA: TGTGCCAGCAGCCTCAGGGTCAGCTCCTACAATGAGCAGTTCTTC
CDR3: CASSLRVSSYNEQFF

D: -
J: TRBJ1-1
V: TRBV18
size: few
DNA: TGTGCCAGCTCACCGGAGCTGAACACTGAAGCTTTCTTT
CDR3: CASSPELNTEAFF

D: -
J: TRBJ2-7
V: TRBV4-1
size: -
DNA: TGCGCCAGCAGCCAAGATCTCGTCACAGCTTACTCCTACGAGCAGTACTTC
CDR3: CASSQDLVTAYSYEQYF

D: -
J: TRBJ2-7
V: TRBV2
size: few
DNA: TGTGCCAGCAGTGAAGCGCTGGCAGGCTACGAGCAGTACTTC
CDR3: CASSEALAGYEQYF

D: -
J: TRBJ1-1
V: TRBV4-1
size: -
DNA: TGCGCCAGCAGCCACCCCCCGGGCCGGGCTCTGAACACTGAAGCTTTCTTT
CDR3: CASSHPPGRALNTEAFF

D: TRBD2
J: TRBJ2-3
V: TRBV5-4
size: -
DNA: TGTGCCAGCAGCTTGGCGGCTAGCGGGGCAGATACGCAGTATTTT
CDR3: CASSLAASGADTQYF

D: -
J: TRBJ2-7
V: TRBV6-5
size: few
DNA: TGTGCCAGCAGTTACTCCCAGGGCCCCTACGAGCAGTACTTC
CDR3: CASSYSQGPYEQYF

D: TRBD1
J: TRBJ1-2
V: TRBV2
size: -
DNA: TGTGCCAGCAGTGGGGGGGACAGGGGCTATGGCTACACCTTC
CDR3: CASSGGDRGYGYTF

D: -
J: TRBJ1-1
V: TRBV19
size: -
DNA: TGTGCCAGTAGGAGCGGGGGCACTGAAGCTTTCTTT
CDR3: CASRSGGTEAFF

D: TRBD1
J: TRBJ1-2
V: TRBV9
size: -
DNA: TGTGCCAGCAGCGTAGTCACAGGGGGGAACTATGGCTACACCTTC
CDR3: CASSVVTGGNYGYTF

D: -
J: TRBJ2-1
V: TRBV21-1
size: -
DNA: TGTGCCAGCAGCAATTACGAGGGTAGGGAGGTGAATGAGCAGTTCTTC
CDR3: CASSNYEGREVNEQFF

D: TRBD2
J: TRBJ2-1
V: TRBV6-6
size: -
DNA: TGTGCCAGCAGGCTCCCGGGGGGGGCCAATGAGCAGTTCTTC
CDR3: CASRLPGGANEQFF

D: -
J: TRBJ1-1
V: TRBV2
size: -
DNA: TGTGCCAGCAGTGAAGCGGCAGAAGTCCTTGAAGCTTTCTTT
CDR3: CASSEAAEVLEAFF

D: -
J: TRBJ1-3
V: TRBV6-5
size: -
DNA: TGTGCCAGCAGTTACGATCCGGGAAACACCATATATTTT
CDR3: CASSYDPGNTIYF

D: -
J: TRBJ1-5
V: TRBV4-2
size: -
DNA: TGTGCCAGCAGCGACCCCGAGGGGTACAATCAGCCCCAGCATTTT
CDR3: CASSDPEGYNQPQHF

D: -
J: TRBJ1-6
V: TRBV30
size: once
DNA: TGTGCCTGGGGCGAGTATAATTCACCCCTCCACTTT
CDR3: CAWGEYNSPLHF

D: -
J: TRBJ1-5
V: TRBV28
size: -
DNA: TGTGCCAGCAGTCCTACTAGGGGTAGCAATCAGCCCCAGCATTTT
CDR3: CASSPTRGSNQPQHF

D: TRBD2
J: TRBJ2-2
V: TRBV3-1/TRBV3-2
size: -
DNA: TGTGCCAGCAGCCAAGACAGCGGGAGAGCGAACACCGGGGAGCTGTTTTTT
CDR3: CASSQDSGRANTGELFF

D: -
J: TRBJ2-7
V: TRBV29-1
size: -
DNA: TGCAGCGTGGGAGTCACGGGAGAGCAGTACTTC
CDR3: CSVGVTGEQYF

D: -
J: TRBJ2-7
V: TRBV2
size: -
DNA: TGTGCCAGCAACCGGGACAACTCCTACGAGCAGTACTTC
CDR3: CASNRDNSYEQYF

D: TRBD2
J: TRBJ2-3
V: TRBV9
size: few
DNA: TGTGCCAGCAGCGTAGTCGGAAGCGGGGGGGCTGCAGATACGCAGTATTTT
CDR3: CASSVVGSGGAADTQYF

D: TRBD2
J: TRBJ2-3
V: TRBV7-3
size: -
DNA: TGTGCCAGCAGCTTAACGGGCCCTAGCGGGGGGACAGATACGCAGTATTTT
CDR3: CASSLTGPSGGTDTQYF

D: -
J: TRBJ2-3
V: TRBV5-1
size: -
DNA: TGCGCCAGCAGCCCTAGCAAGCGGAGCACAGATACGCAGTATTTT
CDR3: CASSPSKRSTDTQYF

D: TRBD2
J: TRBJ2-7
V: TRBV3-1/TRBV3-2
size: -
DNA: TGTGCCAGCAGCCTGGGGAGGGGCACTCTCTACGAGCAGTACTTC
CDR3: CASSLGRGTLYEQYF

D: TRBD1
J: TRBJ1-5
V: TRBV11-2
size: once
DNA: TGTGCCAGCAGCTTAGTCGGTACGACAGGGCGAAATCAGCCCCAGCATTTT
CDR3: CASSLVGTTGRNQPQHF

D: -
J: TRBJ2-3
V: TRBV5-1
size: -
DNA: TGCGCCAGCAACAGGCCTGGTAGGGGGAGGCCGGATACGCAGTATTTT
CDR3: CASNRPGRGRPDTQYF

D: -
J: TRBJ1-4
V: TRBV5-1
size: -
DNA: TGCGCCAGCAGCTGGGGGGGCAGAAATAATGAAAAACTGTTTTTT
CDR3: CASSWGGRNNEKLFF

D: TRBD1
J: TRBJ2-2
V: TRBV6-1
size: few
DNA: TGTGCCAGCAGTGAGTCGCGACAGGGGACCGGGGAGCTGTTTTTT
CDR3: CASSESRQGTGELFF

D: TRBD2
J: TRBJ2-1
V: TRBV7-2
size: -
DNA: TGTGCCAGCAGCTTACAGACTAGCGGGATTACCTACAATGAGCAGTTCTTC
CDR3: CASSLQTSGITYNEQFF

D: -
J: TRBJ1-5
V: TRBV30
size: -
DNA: TGTGCCTGGGACCCAGGGTTCGGGCAGCCCCAGCATTTT
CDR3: CAWDPGFGQPQHF